This is a list of T cell receptor beta chains from one sample in a study of cytomegalovirus exposure and HLA in healthy donors. Libraries were prepared by immunoSEQ multiplex PCR; TCRdb keeps only in-frame clonotypes and omits some of them. The sample comprises about 220,000 clones, approximately 82% of which are singletons, and 0.6% to 0.65% rests with the top ten. The sequencing input was PBMCs. The receptor set was obtained from a man aged 18 to 35 in good health and CMV-seronegative. The CDR3 runs from the conserved cysteine through the conserved F or W. D genes are given only for firm matches. Not every row has a clone size; where given, it reads once, few, many or a size class.

J | D | V | size | CDR3 | DNA
TRBJ2-5 | TRBD2 | TRBV30 | . | CAWSVKIRASGRGQETQYF | TGTGCCTGGAGTGTAAAGATTCGGGCTAGCGGGAGAGGGCAAGAGACCCAGTACTTC
TRBJ1-2 | . | TRBV6-5 | . | CASSYSMTGVNYGYTF | TGTGCCAGCAGTTACTCCATGACCGGGGTTAACTATGGCTACACCTTC
TRBJ2-3 | TRBD2 | TRBV28 | . | CASIKRGFTDTQYF | TGTGCCAGCATAAAGCGGGGGTTCACAGATACGCAGTATTTT
TRBJ2-5 | TRBD1 | TRBV5-1 | . | CASSFQGVGETQYF | TGCGCCAGCAGCTTCCAGGGGGTGGGAGAGACCCAGTACTTC
TRBJ2-1 | TRBD2 | TRBV19 | . | CASRPSGYYNEQFF | TGTGCCAGTAGACCTAGCGGGTACTACAATGAGCAGTTCTTC
TRBJ1-2 | TRBD1 | TRBV9 | . | CASSVEGADYGYTF | TGTGCCAGCAGCGTAGAGGGGGCGGACTATGGCTACACCTTC
TRBJ2-1 | . | TRBV2 | once | CAFYSTNYNEQFF | TGTGCCTTCTATTCGACTAACTACAATGAGCAGTTCTTC
TRBJ1-2 | . | TRBV28 | . | CASSSEGGYTF | TGTGCCAGCAGTTCCGAGGGTGGCTACACCTTC
TRBJ1-1 | . | TRBV9 | . | CASSVGTGPTEAFF | TGTGCCAGCAGCGTAGGAACAGGCCCCACTGAAGCTTTCTTT
TRBJ2-5 | . | TRBV5-1 | . | CASSFGAGEKETQYF | TGCGCCAGCAGCTTTGGTGCAGGGGAAAAGGAGACCCAGTACTTC
TRBJ2-2 | TRBD2 | TRBV29-1 | . | CSVETRLAGGNTGELFF | TGCAGCGTTGAAACGCGACTAGCGGGAGGGAACACCGGGGAGCTGTTTTTT
TRBJ1-5 | . | TRBV28 | . | CASRTSQGRGNQPQHF | TGTGCCAGCAGAACGTCACAGGGTAGGGGCAATCAGCCCCAGCATTTT
TRBJ2-3 | TRBD1 | TRBV28 | . | CASSLRQGAGTQYF | TGTGCCAGCAGTTTAAGGCAGGGGGCAGGTACGCAGTATTTT
TRBJ2-4 | . | TRBV7-8 | . | CASSLRGTLGNIQYF | TGTGCCAGCAGCCTGAGGGGGACACTCGGAAACATTCAGTACTTC
TRBJ2-5 | TRBD1 | TRBV5-5 | few | CASSHSGGYQLRPPVQYF | TGTGCCAGCAGTCACTCAGGGGGTTATCAGTTGAGGCCACCAGTCCAGTACTTC
TRBJ2-2 | . | TRBV18 | . | CASSPVSGSNTGELFF | TGTGCCAGCTCACCAGTCTCGGGATCTAACACCGGGGAGCTGTTTTTT
TRBJ1-2 | . | TRBV5-1 | . | CASSPAGQSYYGYTF | TGCGCCAGCAGCCCCGCAGGACAGAGCTACTATGGCTACACCTTC
TRBJ2-1 | . | TRBV14 | . | CASSQEWGDEQFF | TGTGCCAGCAGCCAAGAGTGGGGCGACGAGCAGTTCTTC
TRBJ2-1 | . | TRBV19 | . | CATKGEGVFYNEQFF | TGTGCCACCAAGGGCGAGGGAGTCTTCTACAATGAGCAGTTCTTC
TRBJ2-1 | TRBD1 | TRBV7-9 | . | CASSLGLQGNEQFF | TGTGCCAGCAGCCTAGGTTTACAGGGGAATGAGCAGTTCTTC
TRBJ2-1 | . | TRBV19 | once | CASSINGPYNEQFF | TGTGCCAGTAGTATTAACGGTCCCTACAATGAGCAGTTCTTC
TRBJ2-7 | TRBD2 | TRBV2 | . | CATGGAGDSYEQYF | TGTGCCACCGGGGGGGCCGGGGACTCCTACGAGCAGTACTTC
TRBJ1-2 | . | TRBV5-4 | . | CASSPETGYFGYTF | TGTGCCAGCAGCCCCGAGACGGGGTATTTTGGCTACACCTTC
TRBJ1-4 | TRBD1 | TRBV6-5 | . | CASSYRQGANEKLFF | TGTGCCAGCAGTTACCGACAGGGGGCGAATGAAAAACTGTTTTTT
TRBJ2-6 | . | TRBV7-8 | . | CASSLASGEGISGANVLTF | TGTGCCAGCAGCTTAGCATCAGGGGAAGGGATCTCTGGGGCCAACGTCCTGACTTTC
TRBJ2-1 | TRBD1 | TRBV10-2 | . | CASTQYRTGPYNEQFF | TGCGCCAGCACCCAATATAGGACAGGACCCTACAATGAGCAGTTCTTC
TRBJ2-5 | TRBD2 | TRBV6-5 | . | CASSSAGLAAGAQYF | TGTGCCAGCAGTTCCGCGGGACTAGCGGCAGGGGCCCAGTACTTC
TRBJ1-3 | . | TRBV5-4 | . | CASSHGTRPGNTIYF | TGTGCCAGCAGTCATGGGACAAGGCCTGGAAACACCATATATTTT
TRBJ2-5 | TRBD1 | TRBV7-9 | . | CASSLGWTGSEDYRETQYF | TGTGCCAGCAGCTTAGGATGGACAGGGTCGGAGGATTATAGAGAGACCCAGTACTTC
TRBJ2-2 | . | TRBV19 | once | CASNPGAGGDTGELFF | TGTGCCAGTAACCCGGGGGCAGGGGGTGACACCGGGGAGCTGTTTTTT
TRBJ2-2 | . | TRBV7-9 | once | CASSLYLPRGDGELFF | TGTGCCAGCAGCTTATATTTGCCCAGGGGGGACGGGGAGCTGTTTTTT
TRBJ2-7 | . | TRBV5-1 | . | CASSPEGGLYEQYF | TGCGCCAGCAGCCCCGAGGGGGGGCTCTACGAGCAGTACTTC
TRBJ2-7 | TRBD1 | TRBV16 | . | CASSQFRTGWDYEQYF | TGTGCCAGCAGCCAATTCCGGACAGGGTGGGACTACGAGCAGTACTTC
TRBJ2-2 | TRBD1 | TRBV9 | once | CASSVDRAGELFF | TGTGCCAGCAGCGTCGACAGGGCCGGGGAGCTGTTTTTT
TRBJ2-5 | . | TRBV27 | . | CASSLSGIWETQYF | TGTGCCAGCAGTTTATCGGGCATCTGGGAGACCCAGTACTTC
TRBJ2-7 | . | TRBV28 | . | CASTGGHYEQYF | TGTGCCTCCACCGGGGGGCACTACGAGCAGTACTTC
TRBJ2-3 | . | TRBV1 | once | CTSSQDTQRSTDTQYF | TGCACCAGCAGCCAAGATACCCAGCGGAGCACAGATACGCAGTATTTT
TRBJ1-5 | . | TRBV7-2 | . | CASSRRNQPQHF | TGTGCCAGCAGCCGCAGAAATCAGCCCCAGCATTTT
TRBJ2-1 | TRBD2 | TRBV5-1 | . | CASSGAGAWNEQFF | TGCGCCAGCAGCGGAGCGGGAGCTTGGAATGAGCAGTTCTTC
TRBJ2-2 | TRBD2 | TRBV7-3 | . | CASSPGLALTGELFF | TGTGCCAGCAGCCCGGGACTAGCCCTCACCGGGGAGCTGTTTTTT
TRBJ2-7 | TRBD1 | TRBV14 | few | CASSPFTRDRAYEQYF | TGTGCCAGCAGCCCGTTCACTCGGGACAGGGCCTACGAGCAGTACTTC
TRBJ2-2 | TRBD2 | TRBV5-4 | . | CASSFGSGNGELFF | TGTGCCAGCAGCTTTGGGAGCGGGAACGGGGAGCTGTTTTTT
TRBJ2-6 | . | TRBV9 | . | CASSVLPSGANVLTF | TGTGCCAGCAGCGTACTTCCCTCTGGGGCCAACGTCCTGACTTTC
TRBJ2-1 | TRBD1 | TRBV5-6 | . | CASSRTGNQFF | TGTGCCAGCAGTAGGACAGGCAACCAGTTCTTC
TRBJ1-1 | . | TRBV19 | . | CASSPEGRTEAFF | TGTGCCAGTAGTCCGGAGGGGCGGACTGAAGCTTTCTTT
TRBJ1-2 | TRBD1 | TRBV28 | . | CASSNRQGSEGYTF | TGTGCCAGCAGCAATCGACAGGGGTCGGAAGGCTACACCTTC
TRBJ2-1 | TRBD2 | TRBV4-2 | . | CASSQNPTSGRANEQFF | TGTGCCAGCAGCCAGAATCCGACTAGCGGGAGGGCCAATGAGCAGTTCTTC
TRBJ1-5 | TRBD1 | TRBV28 | . | CASSFRQGALLQPQHF | TGTGCCAGCAGTTTCCGACAGGGGGCCTTGCTACAGCCCCAGCATTTT
TRBJ1-1 | . | TRBV2 | . | CASSESVGGTEAFF | TGTGCCAGCAGTGAAAGCGTCGGGGGCACTGAAGCTTTCTTT
TRBJ1-1 | TRBD1 | TRBV7-9 | . | CASSQWGTGPNTEAFF | TGTGCCAGCAGCCAATGGGGGACAGGTCCGAACACTGAAGCTTTCTTT
TRBJ1-1 | TRBD1 | TRBV30 | once | CAWDSPGQAVEAFF | TGTGCCTGGGATTCACCGGGACAGGCAGTTGAAGCTTTCTTT
TRBJ2-3 | . | TRBV5-6 | few | CASSLGGQISTDTQYF | TGTGCCAGCAGCTTGGGGGGACAAATCTCCACAGATACGCAGTATTTT
TRBJ2-7 | . | TRBV6-1 | few | CASSEREDPPYEQYF | TGTGCCAGCAGTGAGAGGGAGGACCCCCCCTACGAGCAGTACTTC
TRBJ2-7 | . | TRBV30 | . | CAWRGRGISSYEQYF | TGTGCCTGGAGGGGAAGGGGGATAAGCTCCTACGAGCAGTACTTC
TRBJ1-2 | . | TRBV23-1 | . | CASSQSWTVTYGYTF | TGCGCCAGCAGTCAATCGTGGACAGTGACCTATGGCTACACCTTC